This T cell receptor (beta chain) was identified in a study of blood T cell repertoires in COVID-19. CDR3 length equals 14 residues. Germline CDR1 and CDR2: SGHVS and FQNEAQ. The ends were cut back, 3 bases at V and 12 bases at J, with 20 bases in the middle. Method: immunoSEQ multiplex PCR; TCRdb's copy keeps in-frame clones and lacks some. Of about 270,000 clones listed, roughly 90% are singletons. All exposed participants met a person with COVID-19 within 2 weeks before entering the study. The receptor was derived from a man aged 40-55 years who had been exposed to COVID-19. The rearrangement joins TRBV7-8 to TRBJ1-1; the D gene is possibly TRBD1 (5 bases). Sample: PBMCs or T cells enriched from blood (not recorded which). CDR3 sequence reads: CASSFSRAGFLTFF. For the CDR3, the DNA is TGTGCCAGCAGCTTCTCTAGGGCAGGGTTCCTTACTTTCTTT.